Each of the 20 T cell receptor beta chains below was sequenced from the same sample in a study of CD8+CD57+ T cells in acquired aplastic anemia. Genomic DNA acted as the template from which TCR beta VDJ combination and CDR3 sequence profiling were carried out. TCRdb redid the calling of the reads with MiXCR, one entry per CDR3 protein. The sample lists 150,000 to 200,000 distinct CDR3 sequences, around 50% occurring once. All patients picked for sequencing had shown, by flow cytometry, an expansion of CD8+CD57+ cells. Input material: sorted CD4+, CD8+, or CD8+CD57+ T cells (not recorded which) from PBMCs. All receptors derive from a human donor with aplastic anemia.

This clonotype showed up many times. The genes are TRBV6-5 and TRBJ2-5; TRBD2 might be the D (6 bases). Deletions cut 0 bases from V and 1 base from J, with 12 bases between. This CDR3 has 16 residues. CDR1 and CDR2 from the germline V gene are MNHEY and SVGAGI. Here the CDR3 DNA reads TGTGCCAGCAGTTACTCCCCGGGGGTGGTCCAAGAGACCCAGTACTTC. Amino acid sequence: CASSYSPGVVQETQYF.

The gene calls are TRBV6-1 and TRBJ1-1, with D perhaps TRBD1 (5 bases). The CDR3 is 11 residues long. V dropped 11 bases and J dropped 1 base, with 8 bases sitting between them. Germline CDR1 reads MNHNS; CDR2 reads SASEGT. For the CDR3, the DNA is TGTGCCGGGGGGGAGAACACTGAAGCTTTCTTT. It yields the protein CAGGENTEAFF.

The chain employs TRBV7-9 and TRBJ1-5; D is undetermined. There are 12 residues in the CDR3. Per the germline V gene, CDR1 is SEHNR and CDR2 is FQNEAQ (reference sequence). The V gene lost 5 bases and the J gene lost 4 bases, with 6 bases spanning the gap. Here the CDR3 DNA reads TGTGCCAGCAGCCAACTTAATCAGCCCCAGCATTTT. Translating gives CASSQLNQPQHF. Looking up the rest from reference TRBV7-9 and TRBJ1-5 gives the full variable domain: DTGVSQNPRHKITKRGQNVTFRCDPISEHNRLYWYRQTLGQGPEFLTYFQNEAQLEKSRLLSDRFSAERPKGSFSTLEIQRTEQGDSAMYLCASSQLNQPQHFGDGTRLSIL.

The chain combines TRBV19 with TRBJ2-1, with 7 bases fitting TRBD1. Losses at the gene ends were 8 bases for V and 2 bases for J; bases not matched to a gene: 9. CDR3 size: 15 residues. Germline-derived CDR1 and CDR2 are LNHDA and SQIVND (reference sequence). The CDR3 nucleotides are TGTGCCAGTCGTGGGACAGAACCAACCTACAATGAGCAGTTCTTC. Residues: CASRGTEPTYNEQFF. Drawing the rest from reference TRBV19 and TRBJ2-1, the complete variable domain is DGGITQSPKYLFRKEGQNVTLSCEQNLNHDAMYWYRQDPGQGLRLIYYSQIVNDFQKGDIAEGYSVSREKKESFPLTVTSAQKNPTAFYLCASRGTEPTYNEQFFGPGTRLTVL.

This clonotype was observed at least ten times. The chain recombines TRBV24-1 with TRBJ2-7; D gene ambiguous. The CDR3 has 11 residues. Germline V gene data show CDR1 as KGHDR and CDR2 as SFDVKD. V lost 6 bases and J 7 bases, leaving 9 bases between the germline ends. CDR3 loop: CATSLGGEQYF. The CDR3 DNA sequence: TGTGCCACCAGTCTCGGTGGGGAGCAGTACTTC.

This clonotype showed up many times. This chain joins TRBV3-1 and TRBJ2-5, with D unresolved. CDR1 is LGHDT, CDR2 YNNKEL, per germline (reference sequence). V was shortened by 2 bases and J by 1 base, with 11 bases between the two germline ends. The CDR3 is 15 residues long. The CDR3 sequence: CASSQMNQAQETQYF. CDR3 DNA: TGTGCCAGCAGCCAAATGAATCAGGCCCAAGAGACCCAGTACTTC.

The chain couples TRBV24-1 to TRBJ2-7; D perhaps matches TRBD2 (6 bases). Germline CDR1 is KGHDR and CDR2 is SFDVKD. The V gene lost 8 bases and the J gene lost 3 bases, with 10 bases spanning the gap. The CDR3 extends over 12 amino acids. This chain's CDR3 is CATMDGSYEQYF. CDR3 DNA sequence: TGTGCCACCATGGACGGGAGCTACGAGCAGTACTTC.

This clonotype appeared a few times. J is TRBJ2-7 and V is TRBV15, with 8 bases aligning to TRBD1. The CDR3 consists of 15 residues. V lost 5 bases to trimming and J lost 7 bases; unmatched junction nucleotides: 13. Germline-derived CDR1 and CDR2 are LNHNV and YYDKDF (reference sequence). CDR3 bases: TGTGCCACCAGCGGTTTATCAGGGGGCGCGGGGGAGCAGTACTTC. As protein: CATSGLSGGAGEQYF.

The chain employs TRBV11-2 and TRBJ2-7; the match to TRBD2 covers 12 bases. The trim removed 5 bases at V and 5 bases at J, leaving 10 bases unmatched. The germline V gene has CDR1 SGHAT and CDR2 FQNNGV. The CDR3 sequence is 16 residues long. The DNA of the CDR3 is TGTGCCAGCAGCGTCCGACTAGCGGGAGTTCCCAACGAGCAGTACTTC. It encodes CASSVRLAGVPNEQYF.

This clonotype was detected many times. J is TRBJ2-1 and V is TRBV20-1; maybe TRBD2 (5 bases). Trimming took off 3 bases at V and 6 bases at J, with 18 bases between the two ends. The CDR3 is made up of 15 amino acids. The germline gives CDR1 DFQATT, CDR2 SNEGSKA (reference sequence). The CDR3 loop is CSARNRGRTTNEQFF. For the CDR3, the DNA is TGCAGTGCTAGGAACCGGGGAAGAACGACCAATGAGCAGTTCTTC.

The genes are TRBV20-1 and TRBJ2-7; 12 nucleotides line up with TRBD2. Losses at the gene ends were 7 bases for V and 6 bases for J; bases not matched to a gene: 7. Germline assignment: CDR1 DFQATT and CDR2 SNEGSKA (reference sequence). This CDR3 is 13 amino acids long. The DNA of the CDR3 is TGCAGTGTCAGACTAGCGGGAGTCGGCGAGCAGTACTTC. It yields the protein CSVRLAGVGEQYF.

This clonotype was observed at least ten times. This rearrangement joins TRBV25-1 to TRBJ1-5; D gene uncertain. V dropped 5 bases and J dropped 5 bases, with 7 bases sitting between them. The CDR3 contains 12 residues. Per germline, CDR1 MGHDK and CDR2 SYGVNS. This CDR3 reads CASSRGYQPQHF. CDR3 DNA: TGTGCCAGCAGTCGGGGATATCAGCCCCAGCATTTT.

The chain is built from TRBV10-1 and TRBJ2-2; D is unclear. The V end was cut by 7 bases, the J end by 0 bases, with 9 bases between. Germline V CDR1 and CDR2: WNHNN, SYGVQD (reference sequence). This CDR3 has 14 residues. The CDR3 DNA reads TGCGCCAGCAAGCGATCGGCGAACACCGGGGAGCTGTTTTTT. Translation gives CASKRSANTGELFF.

The sample holds one count of this clonotype. The J gene is TRBJ2-2, the V gene TRBV10-1; D might be TRBD1 or TRBD2, each matching 5 bases. Trimming removed 7 bases from V and 5 bases from J, with 14 bases in between. This CDR3 has 14 residues. From germline, CDR1 is WNHNN and CDR2 SYGVQD (reference sequence). CDR3 in amino acids: CASTGAQWTGELFF. The DNA of the CDR3 is TGCGCCAGCACCGGGGCCCAATGGACCGGGGAGCTGTTTTTT.

Of note for this clonotype: A read error may account for a junction end that differs from germline. The chain recombines TRBV15 with TRBJ2-2; TRBD1 agrees at 7 bases. The germline CDR1 and CDR2 sequences are LNHNV and YYDKDF (reference sequence). The CDR3 contains 16 residues. CDR3 DNA: TGTGCCAGCAGCAATCTAGGGACAGACAACACCGGGGAGCTGTTTTTT. It specifies CASSNLGTDNTGELFF.

The gene calls are TRBV19 and TRBJ2-1, with D possibly matching TRBD1 (8 bases). This CDR3 has 16 residues. The germline V gene has CDR1 LNHDA and CDR2 SQIVND (reference sequence). V was pared by 5 bases and J by 2 bases, with 16 bases between. As DNA, the CDR3 is TGTGCCAGTAGTGCCTCAACAGGGGGGGCCTACAATGAGCAGTTCTTC. Its protein is CASSASTGGAYNEQFF.

In the case of this clonotype: Relative to the germline gene, one junction end is altered; a read error may explain this. The CDR3 region has the DNA TGTGCCAGCAGCGTAACTAGCGGGGGGGCCCCAGTCTACGATCAGTACTTC. Translating gives CASSVTSGGAPVYDQYF. V gene TRBV9 combines with J gene TRBJ2-7; 13 nucleotides agree with TRBD2. The CDR3 is made up of 17 amino acids. Germline values: CDR1 SGDLS, CDR2 YYNGEE.

The rearrangement uses TRBV24-1 and TRBJ1-5; D call uncertain. The CDR3 consists of 17 residues. V was pared by 2 bases and J by 4 bases, with 17 bases between. Germline V gives CDR1 KGHDR, CDR2 SFDVKD. This chain's CDR3 is CATSDSSGEASNQPQHF. In DNA, the CDR3 is TGTGCCACCAGTGATTCGTCTGGGGAAGCTTCGAATCAGCCCCAGCATTTT.

A word on this clonotype: A much larger clone sits a single nucleotide away, making a read error possible. The J gene is TRBJ1-1, the V gene TRBV20-1, with unresolved D. The CDR3 is 13 amino acids. V lost 1 base to trimming and J lost 4 bases, with 10 bases between them. Germline CDR1 is DFQATT and CDR2 is SNEGSKA (reference sequence). For the CDR3, the DNA is TGCAGTGCTAGAGGTCGGTGGAGCACTGAAGCTTTCTTT. It specifies CSARGRWSTEAFF.

The J gene is TRBJ2-6, the V gene TRBV30; D remains unclear. Per germline, CDR1 GTSNPN and CDR2 SVGIG (reference sequence). CDR3 length: 14 residues. The V end was cut by 7 bases, the J end by 2 bases, with 12 bases between. The CDR3 reads CAYLLRTGANVLTF. For the CDR3, the DNA is TGTGCCTACCTGCTGAGGACTGGGGCCAACGTCCTGACTTTC.